This T cell receptor beta chain was found in a study of blood T cell repertoires in COVID-19. Across the whole study: Sources were T cells, B-cell-depleted T cells, or PBMCs; the material itself was cDNA or gDNA.

Seattle's enrolled individuals joined amid active infection and were then monitored longitudinally. From germline, CDR1 is SGHNT and CDR2 YYREEE (reference sequence). Germline trimming cut 1 base from V and 5 bases from J; bases unmatched to any gene: 9. The CDR3 is made up of 15 amino acids. This clone was detected once. Authors' processing steps: Reference gene primer amplification in the assay estimated nucleated cell counts. Clones were sequenced by immunoSEQ multiplex PCR, and TCRdb holds only the in-frame ones, with some missing. The D gene and trimming were derived from the DNA, and the V and J assignments and clone size from that table. The repertoire holds fewer than 200,000 clones, 75% to 85% seen once, with about 11% in the top ten.

The clonotype comes from a woman in her thirties or forties with COVID-19, enrolled during active disease. What was sequenced was peripheral blood. The rearrangement links TRBV5-4 to TRBJ2-7, with 7 bases matching TRBD1. CDR3 sequence (DNA): TGTGCCAGCAGCTTGTCGAGGGTACAGGGGCACGAGCAGTACTTC. Translating it yields CASSLSRVQGHEQYF.